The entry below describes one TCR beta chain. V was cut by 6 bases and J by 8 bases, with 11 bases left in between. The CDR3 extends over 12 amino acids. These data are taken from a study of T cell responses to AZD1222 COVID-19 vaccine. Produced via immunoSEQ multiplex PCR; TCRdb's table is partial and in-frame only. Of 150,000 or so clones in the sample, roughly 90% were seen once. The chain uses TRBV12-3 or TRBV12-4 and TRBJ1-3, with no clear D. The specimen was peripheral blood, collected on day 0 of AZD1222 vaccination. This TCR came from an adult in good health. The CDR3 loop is CASRPWGYTIYF. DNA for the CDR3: TGTGCCAGCAGGCCTTGGGGATACACCATATATTTT.